This TCR beta chain came from a study of shared clonotypes between healthy human individuals (dated by TCRdb to 2020 to 2022). For context, the study as a whole: The cohort included three men and a couple of women between 18 and 49 years of age. For each donor, three plates each were used for CD4 naive and CD4 memory, two plates were used for CD8 naive, and one plate was used for CD8 memory. To estimate repertoire size and how much clonotype sharing occurs between individuals, the study deeply sequenced the blood TCR repertoires of 5 or 6 healthy adults. Libraries were prepared and TCR repertoires were sequenced by different laboratories using diverse techniques, in order to increase sequencing depth and limit assay-specific biases. Each donor's leukapheresis produced roughly between about 0.9 and 9.5 billion PBMCs.

CD8 naive samples were CD45RO-negative cells positively selected for CCR7, giving a CD45RA+CCR7+ population that excluded TemRA cells. The donors were healthy, HIV-negative adults who had no recently reported acute infections or vaccinations. All donors were Caucasian adults living in Nashville, Tennessee, USA. Blood was collected by leukapheresis, and PBMCs were isolated by Ficoll-Histopaque density gradient centrifugation and then cryopreserved in liquid nitrogen vapor phase. Purity and quantity of every magnetically sorted T cell population were checked by analytical flow cytometry. Genomic DNA was isolated from every sorted fraction and measured by UV absorbance on a Nanodrop 2000c. From its cysteine to its phenylalanine, the CDR3 spans 14 amino acids. Of the read, only the CDR3 DNA is kept; its 42 bases are in frame from base 1. The germline V gene gives CDR1 as MNHEY and CDR2 as SVGAGI. For this chain, trimming is 6 bases at the V end and 6 bases at the J end, and the number of junction bases without a gene match is 7.

A word on this clone: There is no known antigen for this receptor. There are no base qualities to consult, and no much larger clone falls within one base.

Using the deep immunoSEQ assay, TCR CDR3 regions were amplified from genomic DNA by multiplex PCR. Genomic DNA extracted from each cell subset was distributed evenly over all wells of several immunoSEQ 96-well plates, and each plate served as one replicate. For sorted subsets, each replicate PCR was loaded with about 200 ng genomic DNA, equivalent to 30,000 or so T cell genomes. Purified libraries were quantified with a Qubit 3.0 fluorometer, sized on a Bioanalyzer 2100, and re-quantified with the KAPA Library Quantification kit. A separate single-read 150-cycle Illumina NextSeq 550 flow cell was used to sequence each immunoSEQ 96-well plate. The paper's processing steps were these. Because the immunoSEQ output held only junctional sequences and lacked quality scores, the filtering could not match the filtering applied to full-length reads. To assign V/J genes and CDR3, sequences were annotated against IMGT germline references using PyIR, a Python wrapper for IgBLAST v1.9. Reads were filtered out if the reads had weak V/J assignments (E-value above 1e-6), no CDR3, stop codons, out-of-frame junctions, or ambiguous translated residues. V3J clonotypes were defined by identical inferred V gene, J gene, and CDR3 amino acid sequence. Percentage overlap between repertoires was calculated by dividing the number of shared unique clonotypes by the size of the smaller repertoire. Three approaches were used to assess repertoire richness: RTK rarefaction, the Chao1 estimator, and Recon v2.1 estimates of unobserved clonotypes. Generation probabilities for all TCRbeta clonotypes obtained by the gDNA method from a handful of donors were computed using OLGA. This immuneACCESS table, as held by TCRdb, lists in-frame sequences with V and J called but not all clones. Of the missing ones, under half trace to an unresolved V gene in checked studies; the others have no known cause. The DNA was the basis for D and trimming; V, J and clone size are from that table. The sample profile shows nearly 2 million clones; less than 95% of them were found once. Of the sample, roughly 1.2% is held by the ten largest clones.

Results the study describes overall, beyond this receptor: Larger estimated clonotype richness was generally found for naive subsets than for memory subsets. Only blood was sampled, and tissue TCR repertoires likely differ from those in blood. Pairwise subsampling indicated that sequencing depth was expected to affect the degree of clonotype sharing among donors. Incomplete sequencing was indicated by rarefaction of sorted-subset datasets, despite the large sequencing depth. Compared with non-shared clonotypes, clonotypes shared by all four sorted-subset donors had higher generation probabilities. Sharing across a few donors was observed for 5% to 6.5% of naive CD4, over 3% of naive CD8, about 2.3% of memory CD4, and 0.4% of memory CD8 clonotypes. Because the study included a small number of donors, the genetic and exposure-history diversity represented was limited.

The sequence links TRBV6-5 to TRBJ2-1; 8 central bases correspond to TRBD2. Sequencing input: naive CD8+ T cells sorted from blood. According to the study, the label for this sample's cell subset or site signals: CD45RA+CCR7+. The receptor was isolated from a young man in good health. In nucleotide form, the sequence is TGTGCCAGCAGCCCCAGCGGGAGAGGCAATGAGCAGTTCTTC. It codes for CASSPSGRGNEQFF.